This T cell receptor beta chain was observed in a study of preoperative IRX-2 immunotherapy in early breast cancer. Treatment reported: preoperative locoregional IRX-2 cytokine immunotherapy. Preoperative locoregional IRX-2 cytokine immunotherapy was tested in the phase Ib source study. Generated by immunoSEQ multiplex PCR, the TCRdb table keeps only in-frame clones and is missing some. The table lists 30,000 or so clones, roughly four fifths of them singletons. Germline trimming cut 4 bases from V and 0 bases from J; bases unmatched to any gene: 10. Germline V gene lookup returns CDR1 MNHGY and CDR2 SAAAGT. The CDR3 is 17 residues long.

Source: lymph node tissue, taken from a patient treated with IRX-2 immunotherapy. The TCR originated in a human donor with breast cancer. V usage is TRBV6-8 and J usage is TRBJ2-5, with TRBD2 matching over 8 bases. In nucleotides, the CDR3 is TGTGCCAGCAGTTCCCGACTAGGCGGGGGGTACCAAGAGACCCAGTACTTC. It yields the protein CASSSRLGGGYQETQYF.